The next 10 T cell receptor beta chains were all read from a single sample in a study of a mutant IDH1 vaccine in newly diagnosed glioma. Repertoires were generated with immunoSEQ multiplex PCR, while TCRdb's copy carries only in-frame clones and drops some. The repertoire holds tens of thousands of clones, with 85% as singletons. Time point described: week 23, last vaccination. The vaccine gave 300 ug of a 20-mer mutant IDH1 peptide subcutaneously per dose. These receptors lack a known antigen. Specimen: PBMCs, collected from a glioma patient whose treatment included an IDH1 peptide vaccine. These receptors were taken from a woman in her fifties or sixties with glioma.

This chain uses TRBV7-2 with TRBJ1-6, with D hard to call. CDR3 length: 13 amino acids. The germline V gene encodes CDR1 SGHTA and CDR2 FQGNSA. The V end was cut by 1 base, the J end by 8 bases, with 6 bases between. CDR3 coding DNA: TGTGCCAGCAGCTTAGTTACCGATTCACCCCTCCACTTT. Its translation is CASSLVTDSPLHF.

The rearrangement links TRBV30 to TRBJ2-6; D unresolved. The CDR3 runs 14 residues. CDR1 is GTSNPN, CDR2 SVGIG, per germline (reference sequence). The germline V and J ends were trimmed by 5 bases and 6 bases, with 14 bases remaining between them. The DNA for the CDR3 is TGTGCCTGGCTCGGAGTCGACGTGGCCAACGTCCTGACTTTC. This translates into CAWLGVDVANVLTF. Drawing the rest from reference TRBV30 and TRBJ2-6, the complete variable domain is SQTIHQWPATLVQPVGSPLSLECTVEGTSNPNLYWYRQAAGRGLQLLFYSVGIGQISSEVPQNLSASRPQDRQFILSSKKLLLSDSGFYLCAWLGVDVANVLTFGAGSRLTVL.

The chain links TRBV5-4 to TRBJ1-4, with 7 nucleotides matching TRBD1. This CDR3 spans 13 amino acids. V lost 4 bases and J lost 7; bases outside the gene matches: 4. Germline CDR1 reads SGHNT; CDR2 reads YYREEE (reference sequence). The CDR3 DNA reads as TGTGCCAGCAGCCGAGACAGGGTTGAAAAACTGTTTTTT. It translates to CASSRDRVEKLFF.

This clone has a handful of counts. This chain uses TRBV29-1 with TRBJ2-7; 7 nucleotides line up with TRBD1. Germline CDR1 and CDR2: SQVTM and ANQGSEA. The CDR3 sequence is 12 residues long. The J segment lost 4 bases and the V segment lost 5 bases, leaving 5 bases of the junction unmatched. This CDR3 is CSVSGTAYEQYF. The CDR3 nucleotides are TGCAGCGTTTCCGGGACAGCTTACGAGCAGTACTTC.

This chain joins TRBV6-1 and TRBJ1-1; D remains unclear. Looked up from germline, CDR1 is MNHNS and CDR2 is SASEGT. Trimming took 8 bases from V and 4 from J, leaving 17 bases between them. The CDR3 spans 14 residues. CDR3 in DNA: TGTGCCAGCGGTCGGGAACCCGCCGGCACTGAAGCTTTCTTT. Translation: CASGREPAGTEAFF.

This clone was detected only once. The chain links TRBV4-1 to TRBJ1-5; 8 nucleotides match TRBD1. The CDR3 consists of 16 residues. Unmatched junction bases numbered 8, after V lost 5 bases and J lost 2 bases. The germline V gene has CDR1 MGHRA and CDR2 YSYEKL. The CDR3 coding sequence is TGCGCCAGCAGCTACCAGGGGGCGCGAGGCAATCAGCCCCAGCATTTT. This translates into CASSYQGARGNQPQHF.

V gene TRBV12-5 combines with J gene TRBJ2-3; D is unresolved. V gave up 1 base and J gave up 5 bases, with 7 bases separating them. Germline V gives CDR1 LGHNT, CDR2 FRNRAP. The CDR3 sequence is 13 residues long. CDR3 coding DNA: TGTGCTAGTGGTTTGGAATCACTAGATACGCAGTATTTT. Its protein product is CASGLESLDTQYF.

This chain connects TRBV11-2 to TRBJ1-1; the D gene is possibly TRBD1 (5 bases). V lost 0 bases, J lost 0 bases, and 8 bases lay in between. The CDR3 runs to 15 residues. Looked up from germline, CDR1 is SGHAT and CDR2 is FQNNGV. CDR3 loop: CASSLDRGMNTEAFF. As DNA, the CDR3 is TGTGCCAGCAGCTTAGATCGGGGGATGAACACTGAAGCTTTCTTT.

V usage is TRBV5-1 and J usage is TRBJ1-2; D uncertain. Germline V lookup: CDR1 SGHRS, CDR2 YFSETQ. V was trimmed by 4 bases and J by 0 bases, leaving 10 bases between them. The CDR3 totals 14 residues. CDR3: CASSLESPNYGYTF. DNA of the CDR3: TGCGCCAGCAGCCTGGAATCCCCTAACTATGGCTACACCTTC.

The rearrangement uses TRBV7-3 and TRBJ2-7, with 9 bases aligning to TRBD1. Germline values: CDR1 SGHTA, CDR2 FQGTGA. The CDR3 totals 15 residues. J lost 6 bases, V lost 4 bases, and 10 bases had no gene match. The CDR3 nucleotides read TGTGCCAGCAGCTCCGGGACAGGGCGGGCAGCCGAGCAGTACTTC. Protein: CASSSGTGRAAEQYF.